Each of the 20 T cell receptor beta chains below was sequenced from the same sample in a study of Tregs in tolerant kidney transplant recipients. Recipients received nonmyeloablative bone marrow transplants from related graft donors, with transient mixed chimerism. Method: immunoSEQ multiplex PCR; TCRdb's copy keeps in-frame clones and lacks some. The sample lists 80,000 or so clones; more than 85% were seen once. The sample consisted of CD4+ T cells from blood (PBMCs), taken 24 months after the transplant. These receptor sequences come from a human patient who received a combined kidney and bone marrow transplant. Some T cells may be the graft donor's.

This chain links TRBV15 with TRBJ1-3, with no clear D. The V end was cut by 0 bases, the J end by 4 bases, with 10 bases between. CDR3 length equals 15 residues. Germline V gene sequence: CDR1 LNHNV, CDR2 YYDKDF (reference sequence). Here the CDR3 reads CATSRDPGDGNTIYF. The CDR3 DNA reads TGTGCCACCAGCAGAGATCCGGGAGACGGAAACACCATATATTTT.

This chain links TRBV7-9 with TRBJ2-7; possibly TRBD1 for D (6 bases). CDR1 SEHNR and CDR2 FQNEAQ come from the germline V gene (reference sequence). V was cut by 5 bases and J by 1 base, with 12 bases left in between. CDR3 length: 14 residues. The CDR3 sequence: CASSTRTDSYEQYF. The CDR3 bases are TGTGCCAGCAGCACTAGGACAGATTCCTACGAGCAGTACTTC.

The sample holds one count of this clone. The V and J genes are TRBV5-1 and TRBJ1-6; D unclear. CDR1 and CDR2 from the germline V gene are SGHRS and YFSETQ. V was cut by 1 base and J by 4 bases, with 9 bases left in between. The CDR3 sequence is 15 residues long. For the CDR3, the DNA is TGCGCCAGCAGCTTGTTATCGGTTTATAATTCACCCCTCCACTTT. It specifies CASSLLSVYNSPLHF.

The chain uses TRBV18 and TRBJ1-2; a possible D gene is TRBD1 (5 bases). The CDR3 is 15 amino acids. Trimming shortened V by 2 bases and J by 2 bases, and 12 bases separated the two germline ends. Germline CDR1 KGHSH, CDR2 LQKENI. The DNA of the CDR3 is TGTGCCAGCTCACCAGGCAGGGTTTGGAACTATGGCTACACCTTC. It encodes CASSPGRVWNYGYTF.

The J gene is TRBJ2-5, the V gene TRBV4-3; D remains unclear. The J call may be in error: the DNA end matches TRBJ2-7 better. The length of the CDR3 is 14 residues. Germline assignment: CDR1 LGHNA and CDR2 YSLEER. The CDR3 region is CASSLRHGTYEQYF. The DNA for the CDR3 is TGCGCCAGCAGCCTAAGACACGGAACCTACGAGCAGTACTTC.

CDR3 residues: CASIGSSDTQYF. DNA for the CDR3: TGTGCCAGCATTGGTTCTAGCGATACGCAGTATTTT. The rearrangement links TRBV28 to TRBJ2-3; a possible D gene is TRBD2 (5 bases). The CDR3 contains 12 residues. Trimming took off 7 bases at V and 6 bases at J, with 11 bases between the two ends. The germline V gene encodes CDR1 MDHEN and CDR2 SYDVKM.

A single count supports this clone. This sequence joins TRBV7-8 and TRBJ2-7; D possibly corresponds to TRBD2 (6 bases). This CDR3 spans 13 amino acids. V was trimmed by 3 bases and J by 3 bases, leaving 9 bases between them. In germline, CDR1 is SGHVS, CDR2 FQNEAQ. The CDR3 nucleotides are TGTGCCAGCAGCTTCAGGGAGGACTACGAGCAGTACTTC. This gives the protein CASSFREDYEQYF.

The CDR3 DNA reads TGTGCCAGCAGCCCAACTAGCGGTTCCTACAATGAGCAGTTCTTC. Translation: CASSPTSGSYNEQFF. The gene calls are TRBV9 and TRBJ2-1; 8 nucleotides align to TRBD2. Germline loops: CDR1 SGDLS, CDR2 YYNGEE. Trimming removed 4 bases from V and 1 base from J; junction bases left unmatched: 4. This CDR3 contains 15 residues.

This clone is classed as medium-sized. The CDR3 sequence: CAVQTGGDSPLHF. CDR3 in DNA: TGTGCCGTCCAAACAGGGGGGGATTCACCCCTCCACTTT. V is TRBV10-3 and J is TRBJ1-6, with TRBD1 matching 8 bases. This CDR3 has 13 residues. The trim removed 11 bases at V and 8 bases at J, leaving 8 bases unmatched. The germline CDR1 and CDR2 sequences are ENHRY and SYGVKD.

The chain has TRBV4-1 and TRBJ2-7; perhaps TRBD2 as D (6 bases). CDR1 and CDR2 (germline): MGHRA, YSYEKL. The CDR3 runs to 14 residues. V dropped 1 base and J dropped 2 bases, with 9 bases sitting between them. The CDR3 region is CASSQGGLTYEQYF. The CDR3 DNA is TGCGCCAGCAGCCAAGGGGGACTGACCTACGAGCAGTACTTC.

This clone was detected once. The chain has TRBV7-9 and TRBJ2-7, with a possible D match to TRBD1 (6 bases). V shed 5 bases and J shed 6 bases, with 14 bases lying between them. CDR3 length equals 13 residues. CDR1 and CDR2 (germline): SEHNR, FQNEAQ (reference sequence). CDR3 loop: CASSRPDRSEQYF. In DNA form, the CDR3 reads TGTGCCAGCAGCCGACCGGACAGATCCGAGCAGTACTTC.

The chain is built from TRBV4-2 and TRBJ1-4; D possibly corresponds to TRBD1 (5 bases). Germline V gene lookup returns CDR1 LGHNA and CDR2 YNFKEQ. There are 16 residues in the CDR3. Trimming cost V 2 bases and J 8 bases, with 18 bases left between them. CDR3 sequence reads: CASSQPRTGRVEKLFF. DNA of the CDR3: TGTGCCAGCAGCCAACCACGTACGGGCAGGGTGGAAAAACTGTTTTTT.

The V and J genes are TRBV23-1 and TRBJ2-3, with 7 bases that match TRBD2. TRBV23-1 is marked as an open reading frame, function uncertain. V lost 6 bases to trimming and J lost 4 bases; unmatched junction nucleotides: 10. CDR3 size: 15 residues. In DNA, the CDR3 is TGCGCCAGCAGCCAGCGGGGTGGAGGGGCAGATACGCAGTATTTT. This encodes CASSQRGGGADTQYF.

The chain has TRBV7-9 and TRBJ2-3; D call uncertain. Germline values: CDR1 SEHNR, CDR2 FQNEAQ (reference sequence). CDR3 length: 14 residues. Trimming left V 1 base short and J 2 bases short, with 7 bases between. In DNA form, the CDR3 reads TGTGCCAGCAGCTTAGGGCGGAACACAGATACGCAGTATTTT. Its protein is CASSLGRNTDTQYF.

The chain is built from TRBV2 and TRBJ1-2; D perhaps matches TRBD1 (6 bases). CDR3 length equals 15 residues. Germline V gives CDR1 SNHLY, CDR2 FYNNEI. Trimming stripped 6 bases from V and 4 bases from J, with 18 bases between. The CDR3, as DNA: TGTGCCAGCAGCGAACTGGGGGGGCTGGTCTATGGCTACACCTTC. Its translation is CASSELGGLVYGYTF.

V is TRBV2 and J is TRBJ2-2, with D perhaps TRBD2 (5 bases). This CDR3 has 15 amino acids. Trimming removed 4 bases from V and 6 bases from J, with 15 bases in between. Germline values: CDR1 SNHLY, CDR2 FYNNEI. The CDR3 protein is CASSAPLAGAGELFF. The CDR3 DNA is TGTGCCAGCAGTGCCCCGCTAGCCGGGGCCGGGGAGCTGTTTTTT.

The genes are TRBV6-4 and TRBJ2-5; tentatively, D is TRBD2 (6 bases). The ends were cut back, 2 bases at V and 1 base at J, with 11 bases in the middle. The CDR3 runs to 15 residues. In germline, CDR1 is MRHNA, CDR2 SNTAGT. The CDR3 DNA is TGTGCCAGCAGTGACCCCGCTAGCGCCCAAGAGACCCAGTACTTC. It is translated as CASSDPASAQETQYF.

V and J are TRBV7-2 and TRBJ2-2; possible D gene TRBD2, 6 bases. In germline, CDR1 is SGHTA, CDR2 FQGNSA. The CDR3 runs 13 residues. The V end was cut by 7 bases, the J end by 7 bases, with 13 bases between. The CDR3, as DNA: TGTGCCAGCAAGACTAGTCAGAGCGGGGAGCTGTTTTTT. Protein: CASKTSQSGELFF.

V usage is TRBV7-9 and J usage is TRBJ2-7, with D maybe TRBD1 (6 bases). The ends were cut back, 5 bases at V and 0 bases at J, with 23 bases in the middle. The CDR3 sequence is 18 residues long. Germline V gene lookup returns CDR1 SEHNR and CDR2 FQNEAQ (reference sequence). CDR3 nucleotides: TGTGCCAGCAGCGTCATGCAATGGACAGTATTAGTCTCCTACGAGCAGTACTTC. This gives the protein CASSVMQWTVLVSYEQYF.

The CDR3 here is CASRGAGGGEQFF. CDR3 nucleotides: TGCGCCAGCCGCGGAGCGGGGGGCGGGGAGCAGTTCTTC. The rearrangement joins TRBV5-1 to TRBJ2-1; TRBD2 matches 9 bases. V lost 7 bases to trimming and J lost 10 bases; unmatched junction nucleotides: 9. Germline loops: CDR1 SGHRS, CDR2 YFSETQ. The CDR3 consists of 13 residues.